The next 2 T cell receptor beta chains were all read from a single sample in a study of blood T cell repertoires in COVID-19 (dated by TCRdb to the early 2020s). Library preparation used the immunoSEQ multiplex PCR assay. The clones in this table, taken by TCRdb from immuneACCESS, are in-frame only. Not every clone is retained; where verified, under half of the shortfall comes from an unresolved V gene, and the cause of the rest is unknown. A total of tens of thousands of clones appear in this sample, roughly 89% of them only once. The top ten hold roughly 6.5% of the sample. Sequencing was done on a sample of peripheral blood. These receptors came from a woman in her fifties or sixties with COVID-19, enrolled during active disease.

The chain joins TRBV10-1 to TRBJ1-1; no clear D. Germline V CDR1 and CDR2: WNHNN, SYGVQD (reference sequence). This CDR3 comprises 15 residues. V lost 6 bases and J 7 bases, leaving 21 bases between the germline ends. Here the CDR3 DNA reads TGCGCCAGCAGCATCCCTCTCACCCGTACCTATGAAGCTTTCTTT. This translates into CASSIPLTRTYEAFF.

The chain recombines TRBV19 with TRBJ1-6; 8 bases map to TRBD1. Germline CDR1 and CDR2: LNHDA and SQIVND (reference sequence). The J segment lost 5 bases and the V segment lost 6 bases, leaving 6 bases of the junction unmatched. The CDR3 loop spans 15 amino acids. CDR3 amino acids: CASSRTGLDNSPLHF. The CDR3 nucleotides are TGTGCCAGTAGCAGGACAGGGCTCGATAATTCACCCCTCCACTTT.